Listed below are T cell receptor beta chains from one sample, sequenced in a study of blood T cell repertoires in COVID-19. The protocol was immunoSEQ multiplex PCR, while the TCRdb copy is restricted to in-frame clones and leaves out a portion. The repertoire holds about 260,000 clones, with more than 75% as singletons. The sample consisted of PBMCs or T cells enriched from blood (not recorded which). All receptors come from a woman aged 50 to 65 who had recovered from COVID-19. The CDR3 runs from the conserved cysteine through the conserved F or W. The order of the fields is CDR3 DNA, CDR3 protein, J gene, V gene, D gene, clone size. The D gene is left open where the match is weak. The size field is filled for only some rows; it gives once, few, many or a size class.

DNA: TGTGCCACCAGCAGAGATGGGGCAGGAAATCAGCCCCAGCATTTT
CDR3: CATSRDGAGNQPQHF
J: TRBJ1-5
V: TRBV15
D: .
size: .

DNA: TGTGCCAGCATGGCTAGCGGGAGTTCCGAGCAGTACTTC
CDR3: CASMASGSSEQYF
J: TRBJ2-7
V: TRBV28
D: TRBD2
size: .

DNA: TGTGCCAGCAGTTTGAGGCTGCGGAGGAATAATGAAAAACTGTTTTTT
CDR3: CASSLRLRRNNEKLFF
J: TRBJ1-4
V: TRBV28
D: .
size: .

DNA: TGTGCCAGCAGCCCGGGACAGAAACATGAAAAACTGTTTTTT
CDR3: CASSPGQKHEKLFF
J: TRBJ1-4
V: TRBV6-5
D: TRBD1
size: .

DNA: TGTGCCAGCACCAAGGCGGGAGACACAGATACGCAGTATTTT
CDR3: CASTKAGDTDTQYF
J: TRBJ2-3
V: TRBV27
D: TRBD2
size: once

DNA: TGTGCCACCTCGGACAGGGAAAATTCACCCCTCCACTTT
CDR3: CATSDRENSPLHF
J: TRBJ1-6
V: TRBV10-3
D: TRBD1
size: .

DNA: TGCGCCAGCAGCCCGGGACAGAACTACAATGAGCAGTTCTTC
CDR3: CASSPGQNYNEQFF
J: TRBJ2-1
V: TRBV4-3
D: TRBD1
size: .

DNA: TGTGCCAGCAGTTACTCGACGGGGGGAAGGCCCCAGCATTTT
CDR3: CASSYSTGGRPQHF
J: TRBJ1-5
V: TRBV6-5
D: .
size: many

DNA: TGTGCCAGCAGCTTAGTACTAGCGGGAGTTCGCCTCGAGCAGTACTTC
CDR3: CASSLVLAGVRLEQYF
J: TRBJ2-7
V: TRBV7-2
D: TRBD2
size: .

DNA: TGTGCCAGCAGCTTAAGTTTCTCACGAGGTACGCAGTATTTT
CDR3: CASSLSFSRGTQYF
J: TRBJ2-3
V: TRBV7-9
D: .
size: once

DNA: TGCGCCAGCAGCCTTCAGGGGCGGCAAGAGACCCAGTACTTC
CDR3: CASSLQGRQETQYF
J: TRBJ2-5
V: TRBV5-1
D: .
size: .

DNA: TGTGCCAGCAGCGTCGGGACAGAAGCTAACTATGGCTACACCTTC
CDR3: CASSVGTEANYGYTF
J: TRBJ1-2
V: TRBV9
D: TRBD1
size: few

DNA: TGTGCCAGCAGCAAGTGGCAAGACTCTGGAAACACCATATATTTT
CDR3: CASSKWQDSGNTIYF
J: TRBJ1-3
V: TRBV7-2
D: .
size: .

DNA: TGTGCCAGCAGCGACCAGGGCGGCTATGGCTACACCTTC
CDR3: CASSDQGGYGYTF
J: TRBJ1-2
V: TRBV5-4
D: .
size: .

DNA: TGTGCCAGCAACGAGGCGTCCGGCTACACCTTC
CDR3: CASNEASGYTF
J: TRBJ1-2
V: TRBV28
D: .
size: .

DNA: TGTGCCATCAGTGAAGGGCAGGGGTACTCCTACGAGCAGTACTTC
CDR3: CAISEGQGYSYEQYF
J: TRBJ2-7
V: TRBV10-3
D: .
size: .

DNA: TGCGCCAGCAGGCGGGGGGCATCTATCTCTGGGGCCAACGTCCTGACTTTC
CDR3: CASRRGASISGANVLTF
J: TRBJ2-6
V: TRBV5-1
D: TRBD2
size: many

DNA: TGTGCCAGCAGTTTGAGGGTAGCGGGAGTCCGGGAGACCCAGTACTTC
CDR3: CASSLRVAGVRETQYF
J: TRBJ2-5
V: TRBV28
D: TRBD2
size: .

DNA: TGCAGCGTTAGGCGGGAGTACGAGCAGTACTTC
CDR3: CSVRREYEQYF
J: TRBJ2-7
V: TRBV29-1
D: TRBD2
size: .

DNA: TGTGCCGCAAAGAGGTGGCGGGGTACCTCTCTAGGGGCCAACGTCCTGACTTTC
CDR3: CAAKRWRGTSLGANVLTF
J: TRBJ2-6
V: TRBV5-6
D: .
size: .

DNA: TGTGCCAGCAGCTTAAACGGGGACAGGGGCGACAATCAGCCCCAGCATTTT
CDR3: CASSLNGDRGDNQPQHF
J: TRBJ1-5
V: TRBV5-8
D: TRBD1
size: few

DNA: TGTGCCAGCAGTTTAGATACGGTTGCTTTCTTT
CDR3: CASSLDTVAFF
J: TRBJ1-1
V: TRBV12-3/TRBV12-4
D: .
size: .

DNA: TGTGCCAGCAGGGTACCGGGGTCCTACGAGCAGTACTTC
CDR3: CASRVPGSYEQYF
J: TRBJ2-7
V: TRBV28
D: .
size: .

DNA: TGTGCCAGCAGCTTGGGACTAGCGGGGGGGCCTTCCTACAATGAGCAGTTCTTC
CDR3: CASSLGLAGGPSYNEQFF
J: TRBJ2-1
V: TRBV13
D: TRBD2
size: .

DNA: TGTGCCAGCAGCGCCCAATTGGGGGGGGCTAAAGAGACCCAGTACTTC
CDR3: CASSAQLGGAKETQYF
J: TRBJ2-5
V: TRBV9
D: .
size: few

DNA: TGTGCCAGTAGTCCCAGAGGAGGAAGCTCCTACAATGAGCAGTTCTTC
CDR3: CASSPRGGSSYNEQFF
J: TRBJ2-1
V: TRBV19
D: .
size: .

DNA: TGTGCCAGTAGTACCAGTATAGCGGTCTCCTACGAGCAGTACTTC
CDR3: CASSTSIAVSYEQYF
J: TRBJ2-7
V: TRBV19
D: .
size: .

DNA: TGTGCCAGCAGCAGGACAGGGGGCAATCAGCCCCAGCATTTT
CDR3: CASSRTGGNQPQHF
J: TRBJ1-5
V: TRBV21-1
D: .
size: .

DNA: TGTGCCAGCAGACTCGGGAGGACTAATCCCCTCTACGAGCAGTACTTC
CDR3: CASRLGRTNPLYEQYF
J: TRBJ2-7
V: TRBV28
D: TRBD2
size: .

DNA: TGCGCCAGCAGCCAGGGGGGGACTAGCGGGATAAGGAGGCAGTTCTTC
CDR3: CASSQGGTSGIRRQFF
J: TRBJ2-1
V: TRBV4-3
D: TRBD2
size: .

DNA: TGTGCCAGCAGCCGATCCCAAACCGGACAGGCGCCGGTCGGTGAGCAGTTCTTC
CDR3: CASSRSQTGQAPVGEQFF
J: TRBJ2-1
V: TRBV7-9
D: TRBD1
size: .

DNA: TGTGCCAGCAGTATCGGGTGGGGCATGAACACTGAAGCTTTCTTT
CDR3: CASSIGWGMNTEAFF
J: TRBJ1-1
V: TRBV5-4
D: .
size: .

DNA: TGTGCCACCAGTGAGGCGGGGACAGGGGATCAAGAGACCCAGTACTTC
CDR3: CATSEAGTGDQETQYF
J: TRBJ2-5
V: TRBV24-1
D: TRBD1
size: .

DNA: TGTGCCAGCAGTGCCAGACTAGCGGGGGGTGCCAATGAGCAGTTCTTC
CDR3: CASSARLAGGANEQFF
J: TRBJ2-1
V: TRBV6-1
D: TRBD2
size: .

DNA: TGCGCCAGCAGCCGGGACAGCGACACCGGGGAGCTGTTTTTT
CDR3: CASSRDSDTGELFF
J: TRBJ2-2
V: TRBV5-1
D: TRBD1
size: .

DNA: TGTGCCAGCAGTTACTCGAATTGGGGAGATTCACCCCTCCACTTT
CDR3: CASSYSNWGDSPLHF
J: TRBJ1-6
V: TRBV6-5
D: .
size: .

DNA: TGCGCCAGCAGCCAAGCCGGGACAGGGGGCGTATACGAGCAGTACTTC
CDR3: CASSQAGTGGVYEQYF
J: TRBJ2-7
V: TRBV4-1
D: TRBD1
size: .

DNA: TGTGCCAGTGTAGCGGGAGTGGCGGAGACCCAGTACTTC
CDR3: CASVAGVAETQYF
J: TRBJ2-5
V: TRBV2
D: TRBD2
size: .

DNA: TGTGCCAGCAGCCCAGGGTCTGGGGCCAACGTCCTGACTTTC
CDR3: CASSPGSGANVLTF
J: TRBJ2-6
V: TRBV6-5
D: .
size: .

DNA: TGTGCCACCAGTGAACCAGGGGTTGGCTACACCTTC
CDR3: CATSEPGVGYTF
J: TRBJ1-2
V: TRBV24-1
D: .
size: .

DNA: TGTGCCTGGATGGGACACCATTACGAGCAGTACTTC
CDR3: CAWMGHHYEQYF
J: TRBJ2-7
V: TRBV30
D: .
size: .

DNA: TGTGCCAGCAGCTTCAGGGTGTCCAAAAACATTCAGTACTTC
CDR3: CASSFRVSKNIQYF
J: TRBJ2-4
V: TRBV13
D: .
size: .

DNA: TGTGCCAACAGTGAAGCCGGGGTCACTGAAGCTTTCTTT
CDR3: CANSEAGVTEAFF
J: TRBJ1-1
V: TRBV2
D: .
size: .

DNA: TGTGCCAGCAGCTTGATCTCAGGACAGGCCAATTCACCCCTCCACTTT
CDR3: CASSLISGQANSPLHF
J: TRBJ1-6
V: TRBV5-6
D: TRBD1
size: .

DNA: TGCAGCGCACAGACGACAGGGAACAGCTATGGCTACACCTTC
CDR3: CSAQTTGNSYGYTF
J: TRBJ1-2
V: TRBV29-1
D: TRBD1
size: .

DNA: TGTGCCAGTAGTACCTCAGGGGCTCCTAATGAAAAACTGTTTTTT
CDR3: CASSTSGAPNEKLFF
J: TRBJ1-4
V: TRBV19
D: .
size: .